The 26 T cell receptor beta chains below all came from one sample that was sequenced in a study of T cell responses to AZD1222 COVID-19 vaccine. The repertoire was sequenced with immunoSEQ multiplex PCR; TCRdb's copy has only in-frame clones and lacks some. The table lists nearly 110,000 clones, approximately 86% of them singletons. The material sequenced was peripheral blood, taken on day 0 of AZD1222 vaccination. The receptors here all came from an adult in good health.

The chain has TRBV7-2 and TRBJ1-3; D possibly corresponds to TRBD1 (5 bases). The V and J ends lost 1 base and 2 bases respectively, with 9 bases between them. In germline, CDR1 is SGHTA, CDR2 FQGNSA. This CDR3 has 15 residues. The CDR3 nucleotides are TGTGCCAGCAGCTTAGGTAGGGGTGCTGGAAACACCATATATTTT. It yields the protein CASSLGRGAGNTIYF.

The chain recombines TRBV10-3 with TRBJ2-1, with D tentatively TRBD1 (6 bases). This CDR3 region has 13 residues. Germline CDR1 reads ENHRY; CDR2 reads SYGVKD. V was pared by 10 bases and J by 6 bases, with 16 bases between. In DNA form, the CDR3 reads TGTGCCAGCAGGGGCGACGACAGCAATGAGCAGTTCTTC. Translation: CASRGDDSNEQFF.

The chain combines TRBV7-8 with TRBJ2-1; no reliable D call. The CDR3 contains 11 residues. Germline V gene sequence: CDR1 SGHVS, CDR2 FQNEAQ. Deletions cut 5 bases from V and 6 bases from J, with 5 bases between. The CDR3 here is CASSLPNEQFF. CDR3 DNA: TGTGCCAGCAGCCTTCCCAATGAGCAGTTCTTC.

This chain uses TRBV6-5 with TRBJ2-7; no clear D gene. Germline loops: CDR1 MNHEY, CDR2 SVGAGI. CDR3 length: 15 amino acids. V was clipped by 6 bases and J by 0 bases, with 15 bases between them. The chain's CDR3 is CASRDNAAASYEQYF. CDR3 DNA: TGTGCCAGCAGGGATAATGCGGCGGCCTCCTACGAGCAGTACTTC.

CDR3 region: CASRRTDDFDYTF. CDR3 nucleotides: TGTGCCAGCAGACGGACTGATGACTTTGACTACACCTTC. This chain connects TRBV27 to TRBJ1-2; no firm D call. Trimming shortened V by 6 bases and J by 10 bases, and 18 bases separated the two germline ends. The CDR3 consists of 13 residues. The germline V gene has CDR1 MNHEY and CDR2 SMNVEV (reference sequence).

The J gene is TRBJ2-3, the V gene TRBV23-1, with D possibly matching TRBD1 (6 bases). TRBV23-1 is reported as an ORF; its role is uncertain. This CDR3 has 18 amino acids. With 0 bases removed from V and 1 base from J, the gap between germline ends came to 17 bases. The CDR3 protein is CASSQSGPGASGTDTQYF. CDR3 nucleotides: TGCGCCAGCAGTCAATCGGGCCCAGGGGCCTCTGGCACAGATACGCAGTATTTT.

Regarding this clone: One junction end disagrees with the germline gene, perhaps due to a read error. V is TRBV7-9 and J is TRBJ1-2, with 7 bases fitting TRBD1. The CDR3 length is 15 residues. Germline lookup yields CDR1 SEHNR and CDR2 FQNEAQ (reference sequence). The CDR3 here is CASSLGSARFGTENF. CDR3 coding DNA: TGTGCCAGCAGCTTAGGATCGGCTCGTTTTGGGACAGAAAACTTC.

The J gene is TRBJ1-3, the V gene TRBV6-5; no definite D call. V lost 6 bases and J 2 bases, leaving 5 bases between the germline ends. CDR3 length: 12 amino acids. Germline assignment: CDR1 MNHEY and CDR2 SVGAGI. Here the CDR3 reads CASRTAGNTIYF. CDR3 coding DNA: TGTGCCAGCAGAACAGCTGGAAACACCATATATTTT.

The chain employs TRBV30 and TRBJ1-2; D uncertain. Trimming left V 0 bases short and J 3 bases short, with 8 bases between. This CDR3 contains 13 residues. The germline CDR1 and CDR2 sequences are GTSNPN and SVGIG (reference sequence). CDR3 sequence reads: CAWSVSRDYGYTF. As DNA, the CDR3 is TGTGCCTGGAGTGTATCCCGTGACTATGGCTACACCTTC.

The CDR3 protein is CASSFGGEETQYF. Written as DNA, the CDR3 is TGTGCCAGCAGCTTTGGGGGCGAAGAGACCCAGTACTTC. This sequence joins TRBV13 and TRBJ2-5; weak D call: TRBD1 (6 bases). Germline CDR1 reads PRHDT; CDR2 reads FYEKMQ (reference sequence). The CDR3 extends over 13 amino acids. The V and J ends lost 3 bases and 3 bases respectively, with 8 bases between them.

The genes are TRBV25-1 and TRBJ1-1; D not certain. V was trimmed by 5 bases and J by 5 bases, leaving 15 bases between them. This CDR3 is 14 amino acids long. Germline CDR1 is MGHDK and CDR2 is SYGVNS. In DNA, the CDR3 is TGTGCCAGCAGTAATAGTGGTAGCTGGACTGAAGCTTTCTTT. This translates into CASSNSGSWTEAFF.

The chain recombines TRBV4-3 with TRBJ2-7; maybe TRBD1 (6 bases). V gave up 3 bases and J gave up 4 bases, with 16 bases separating them. The CDR3 extends over 15 amino acids. Germline V lookup: CDR1 LGHNA, CDR2 YSLEER. The CDR3 nucleotides read TGCGCCAGCAGCCAGAACAGGGTACTTCGGTACGAGCAGTACTTC. Translating gives CASSQNRVLRYEQYF.

The chain joins TRBV30 to TRBJ2-3, with 7 bases identical to TRBD1. CDR3 length equals 15 residues. The germline gives CDR1 GTSNPN, CDR2 SVGIG (reference sequence). Germline trimming cut 0 bases from V and 0 bases from J; bases unmatched to any gene: 3. Here the CDR3 reads CAWSVGGRSTDTQYF. CDR3 in DNA: TGTGCCTGGAGTGTAGGGGGCAGGAGCACAGATACGCAGTATTTT. The full variable domain, in which reference TRBV30 and TRBJ2-3 provide the parts outside the CDR3, is SQTIHQWPATLVQPVGSPLSLECTVEGTSNPNLYWYRQAAGRGLQLLFYSVGIGQISSEVPQNLSASRPQDRQFILSSKKLLLSDSGFYLCAWSVGGRSTDTQYFGPGTRLTVL.

The chain recombines TRBV19 with TRBJ2-5; no definite D call. The germline V gene encodes CDR1 LNHDA and CDR2 SQIVND (reference sequence). V dropped 5 bases and J dropped 5 bases, with 15 bases sitting between them. The CDR3 covers 14 residues. Written as DNA, the CDR3 is TGTGCCAGTAGTTTACGTCCAAAAGGGGAGACCCAGTACTTC. Amino acid sequence: CASSLRPKGETQYF.

The chain is built from TRBV7-2 and TRBJ1-1; unclear D gene. The germline V and J ends were trimmed by 5 bases and 2 bases, with 9 bases remaining between them. The length of the CDR3 is 13 residues. The germline CDR1 and CDR2 sequences are SGHTA and FQGNSA. The CDR3 reads CASSTQGNTEAFF. The CDR3 coding sequence is TGTGCCAGCAGCACCCAAGGAAACACTGAAGCTTTCTTT.

V gene TRBV5-1 combines with J gene TRBJ2-6, with D possibly TRBD1 on 5 matching bases. Germline V gene sequence: CDR1 SGHRS, CDR2 YFSETQ. V dropped 5 bases and J dropped 0 bases, with 6 bases sitting between them. The CDR3 covers 14 residues. The CDR3 DNA is TGCGCCAGCAGAGACAGCTCTGGGGCCAACGTCCTGACTTTC. Translating it yields CASRDSSGANVLTF.

The genes are TRBV21-1 and TRBJ2-1; TRBD2 reflects the table's D call only, with no check against the DNA. TRBV21-1 represents a pseudogene. There are 16 residues in the CDR3. CDR3 protein: CASSKDSGYFNNEQFF. In DNA form, the CDR3 reads TGTGCCAGCAGCAAAGACTCGGGATATTTCAACAATGAGCAGTTCTTC.

The gene calls are TRBV4-2 and TRBJ1-2; no clear D. The CDR3 runs to 14 residues. CDR1 is LGHNA and CDR2 is YNFKEQ in the germline V gene. Trimming took 1 base from V and 8 from J, leaving 14 bases between them. CDR3 residues: CASSQGPGGSGYTF. For the CDR3, the DNA is TGTGCCAGCAGCCAAGGCCCAGGCGGAAGCGGCTACACCTTC.

J is TRBJ1-5 and V is TRBV28; possibly TRBD1 for D (6 bases). The CDR3 spans 15 residues. V lost 5 bases and J 5 bases, leaving 16 bases between the germline ends. Germline V gene sequence: CDR1 MDHEN, CDR2 SYDVKM. The CDR3 loop is CASSPQGSRDQPQHF. CDR3 bases: TGTGCCAGCAGTCCACAGGGTTCTAGGGATCAGCCCCAGCATTTT.

The DNA of the CDR3 is TGTGCCAGCAGTGCACAGGGGAACACTGAAGCTTTCTTT. This gives the protein CASSAQGNTEAFF. This chain connects TRBV2 to TRBJ1-1; possibly TRBD1 for D (6 bases). This CDR3 has 13 residues. V lost 4 bases and J 1 base, leaving 7 bases between the germline ends. Germline values: CDR1 SNHLY, CDR2 FYNNEI. Drawing the rest from reference TRBV2 and TRBJ1-1, the complete variable domain is EPEVTQTPSHQVTQMGQEVILRCVPISNHLYFYWYRQILGQKVEFLVSFYNNEISEKSEIFDDQFSVERPDGSNFTLKIRSTKLEDSAMYFCASSAQGNTEAFFGQGTRLTVV.

The CDR3 DNA follows: TGTGCCAACGACGGGGGGGTGGTAGAAAAACTGTTTTTT. Its translation: CANDGGVVEKLFF. V and J are TRBV28 and TRBJ1-4, with D maybe TRBD1 (5 bases). V lost 10 bases and J lost 8, with 17 bases in between. The germline V gene has CDR1 MDHEN and CDR2 SYDVKM. The CDR3 has 13 residues. The full variable domain, rest sourced from reference TRBV28 and TRBJ1-4, is DVKVTQSSRYLVKRTGEKVFLECVQDMDHENMFWYRQDPGLGLRLIYFSYDVKMKEKGDIPEGYSVSREKKERFSLILESASTNQTSMYLCANDGGVVEKLFFGSGTQLSVL.

This clone was counted at least ten times. Other DNA sequences in this specimen translate into the identical CDR3. The rearrangement joins TRBV3-1 (or the pseudogene TRBV3-2) to TRBJ1-1; 9 bases are shared with TRBD1. The germline CDR1 and CDR2 sequences are LGHDT and YNNKEL (reference sequence). The CDR3 is 14 amino acids. Unmatched junction bases numbered 5, after V lost 4 bases and J lost 5 bases. CDR3 region: CASSLRQGGTEAFF. CDR3 in DNA: TGTGCCAGCAGCCTACGACAGGGGGGAACTGAAGCTTTCTTT.

As concerns this clone: Other DNA sequences in the sample encode the same CDR3. The gene calls are TRBV9 and TRBJ2-7; maybe TRBD2 (5 bases). CDR1 SGDLS and CDR2 YYNGEE come from the germline V gene. The CDR3 has 15 residues. Trimming took 0 bases from V and 3 from J, leaving 13 bases between them. The CDR3 region is CASSVVAGVGYEQYF. CDR3 coding DNA: TGTGCCAGCAGCGTAGTGGCCGGGGTCGGCTACGAGCAGTACTTC. The complete variable domain, with remaining parts taken from reference TRBV9 and TRBJ2-7, reads DSGVTQTPKHLITATGQRVTLRCSPRSGDLSVYWYQQSLDQGLQFLIQYYNGEERAKGNILERFSAQQFPDLHSELNLSSLELGDSALYFCASSVVAGVGYEQYFGPGTRLTVT.

This clone was observed a few times. The V and J genes are TRBV19 and TRBJ2-7, with D unresolved. The CDR3 runs to 13 residues. Trimming took off 5 bases at V and 1 base at J, with 9 bases between the two ends. Per the germline V gene, CDR1 is LNHDA and CDR2 is SQIVND (reference sequence). CDR3 protein: CASSPRASYEQYF. Written as DNA, the CDR3 is TGTGCCAGTAGTCCCCGGGCTTCCTACGAGCAGTACTTC.

The J gene is TRBJ1-4, the V gene TRBV18, with D unresolved. CDR1 is KGHSH and CDR2 is LQKENI in the germline V gene. The CDR3 is 14 residues long. Between the trimmed V and J ends, which lost 3 bases and 1 base, there was a span of 6 bases. CDR3 sequence (DNA): TGTGCCAGCTCACCGGCTGGAACTAATGAAAAACTGTTTTTT. Translation gives CASSPAGTNEKLFF.

The CDR3 DNA sequence: TGTGCCAGCAGTCCGACGTCAGGGCAGGTGGTCACTGAAGCTTTCTTT. It yields the protein CASSPTSGQVVTEAFF. The rearrangement joins TRBV6-2 or TRBV6-3 to TRBJ1-1; a weak D match, TRBD1 (5 bases). Germline loops: CDR1 MNHEY, CDR2 SVGEGT. V was cut by 5 bases and J by 4 bases, with 20 bases left in between. This CDR3 has 16 residues.